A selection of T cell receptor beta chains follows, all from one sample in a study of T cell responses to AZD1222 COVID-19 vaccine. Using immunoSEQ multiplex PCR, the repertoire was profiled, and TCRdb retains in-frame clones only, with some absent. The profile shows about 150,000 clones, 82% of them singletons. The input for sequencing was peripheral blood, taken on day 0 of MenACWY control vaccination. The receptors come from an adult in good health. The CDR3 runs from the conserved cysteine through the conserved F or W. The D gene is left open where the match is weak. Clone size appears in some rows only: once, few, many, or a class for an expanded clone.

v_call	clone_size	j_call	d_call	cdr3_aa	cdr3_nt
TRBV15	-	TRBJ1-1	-	CATSSRPAKGTEAFF	TGTGCCACCAGCAGCCGCCCGGCGAAAGGCACTGAAGCTTTCTTT
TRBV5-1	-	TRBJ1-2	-	CASSLAANYGYTF	TGCGCCAGCAGCTTGGCCGCTAACTATGGCTACACCTTC
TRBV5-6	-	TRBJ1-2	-	CASSLMRQGNYGYTF	TGTGCCAGCAGCTTGATGCGGCAGGGTAACTATGGCTACACCTTC
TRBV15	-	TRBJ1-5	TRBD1	CATRIGTGTQPQHF	TGTGCCACCAGGATAGGGACAGGGACACAGCCCCAGCATTTT
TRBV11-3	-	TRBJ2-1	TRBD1	CASSRTGAYNEQFF	TGTGCCAGCAGCCGGACAGGGGCCTACAATGAGCAGTTCTTC
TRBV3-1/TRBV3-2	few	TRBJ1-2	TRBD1	CASSQGTGLNYGYTF	TGTGCCAGCAGCCAAGGGACAGGACTAAACTATGGCTACACCTTC
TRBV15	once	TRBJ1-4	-	CATSRRSEEKLFF	TGTGCCACCAGCAGACGGTCTGAGGAAAAACTGTTTTTT
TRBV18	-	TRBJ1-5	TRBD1	CASSSTGAQPQHF	TGTGCCAGCTCAAGCACAGGGGCCCAGCCCCAGCATTTT
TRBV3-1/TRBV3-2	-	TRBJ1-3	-	CASSQAIGNTIYF	TGTGCCAGCAGCCAAGCGATTGGAAACACCATATATTTT
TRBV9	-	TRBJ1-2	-	CASSVATGTEPNYGYTF	TGTGCCAGCAGCGTAGCTACGGGGACCGAACCCAACTATGGCTACACCTTC
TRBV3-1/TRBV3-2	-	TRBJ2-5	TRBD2	CASSHQLAGGEKTQYF	TGTGCCAGCAGCCATCAACTAGCGGGGGGAGAGAAGACCCAGTACTTC
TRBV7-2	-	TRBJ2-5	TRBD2	CASSATPGLAVETQYF	TGTGCCAGCAGCGCAACCCCGGGACTAGCCGTAGAGACCCAGTACTTC
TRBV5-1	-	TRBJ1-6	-	CASSFSGSSTPLHF	TGCGCCAGCAGCTTCAGTGGCTCTTCTACGCCCCTCCACTTT
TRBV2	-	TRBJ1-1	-	CASKSRTVNTEAFF	TGTGCCAGCAAATCAAGGACGGTGAACACTGAAGCTTTCTTT
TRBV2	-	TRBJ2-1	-	CASVRGSYEQFF	TGTGCCAGCGTACGAGGTAGCTATGAGCAGTTCTTC
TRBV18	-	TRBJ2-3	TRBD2	CASSPQILAGGTDTQYF	TGTGCCAGCTCACCACAGATTCTAGCGGGGGGCACAGATACGCAGTATTTT
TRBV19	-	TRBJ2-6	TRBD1	CASSLTGVGANVLTF	TGTGCCAGTAGTCTTACAGGGGTTGGGGCCAACGTCCTGACTTTC
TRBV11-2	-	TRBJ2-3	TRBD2	CASSLLSFSAGGNGDTQYF	TGTGCCAGCAGCTTATTATCGTTTTCGGCGGGGGGGAATGGGGATACGCAGTATTTT
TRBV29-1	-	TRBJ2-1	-	CSVAPSLQGDYNEQFF	TGCAGCGTTGCCCCCTCTTTGCAGGGGGACTATAATGAGCAGTTCTTC
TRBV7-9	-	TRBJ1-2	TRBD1	CASGRDYGTEGYTF	TGTGCCAGCGGTCGGGACTACGGGACAGAAGGCTACACCTTC
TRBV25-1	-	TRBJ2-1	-	CASSDLEGRNPYNEQFF	TGTGCCAGCAGTGATTTAGAAGGGCGGAATCCCTACAATGAGCAGTTCTTC
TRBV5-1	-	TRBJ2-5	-	CASSPGHSQETQYF	TGCGCCAGCAGCCCGGGACACAGCCAAGAGACCCAGTACTTC
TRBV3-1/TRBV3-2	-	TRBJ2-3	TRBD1	CASSQGDRVWDTDTQYF	TGTGCCAGCAGCCAAGGGGACAGGGTTTGGGACACAGATACGCAGTATTTT
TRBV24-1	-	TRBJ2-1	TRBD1	CATSDQWGTGSNEQFF	TGTGCCACCAGTGACCAGTGGGGGACAGGGAGCAATGAGCAGTTCTTC
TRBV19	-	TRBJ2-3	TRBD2	CASSIGSGGAHLTNTQYF	TGTGCCAGTAGTATAGGTAGCGGGGGGGCCCACTTGACAAATACGCAGTATTTT
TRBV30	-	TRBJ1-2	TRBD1	CAWNSVWDSSNYGYTF	TGTGCCTGGAACTCCGTCTGGGACAGTTCTAACTATGGCTACACCTTC
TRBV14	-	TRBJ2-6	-	CASSHTGANVLTF	TGTGCCAGCAGCCATACTGGGGCCAACGTCCTGACTTTC
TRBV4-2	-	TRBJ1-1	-	CASNQVFGGTEAFF	TGTGCCAGCAACCAAGTTTTTGGAGGGACTGAAGCTTTCTTT
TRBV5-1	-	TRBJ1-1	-	CASSLAGGGGTEAFF	TGCGCCAGCAGCTTGGCCGGTGGGGGTGGCACTGAAGCTTTCTTT
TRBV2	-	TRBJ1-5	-	CASTVSMNQPQHF	TGTGCCAGCACAGTAAGTATGAATCAGCCCCAGCATTTT
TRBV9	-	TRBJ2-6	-	CASSVGPGANVLTF	TGTGCCAGCAGCGTTGGTCCCGGGGCCAACGTCCTGACTTTC
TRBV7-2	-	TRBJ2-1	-	CASSSWDANEQFF	TGTGCCAGCAGCTCCTGGGACGCCAATGAGCAGTTCTTC
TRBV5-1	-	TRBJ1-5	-	CASSPGDGNQPQHF	TGCGCCAGCAGCCCGGGGGACGGGAATCAGCCCCAGCATTTT
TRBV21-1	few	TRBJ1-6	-	CASSKDVETEVWALHF	TGTGCCAGCAGCAAAGACGTGGAGACCGAAGTTTGGGCCCTCCACTTT
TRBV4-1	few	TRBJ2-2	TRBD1	CASSPWDRLIANTGELFF	TGCGCCAGCAGCCCTTGGGACAGGCTAATAGCGAACACCGGGGAGCTGTTTTTT
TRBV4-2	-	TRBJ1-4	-	CASSQGGAEGKLFF	TGTGCCAGCAGCCAAGGAGGTGCAGAAGGAAAACTGTTTTTT